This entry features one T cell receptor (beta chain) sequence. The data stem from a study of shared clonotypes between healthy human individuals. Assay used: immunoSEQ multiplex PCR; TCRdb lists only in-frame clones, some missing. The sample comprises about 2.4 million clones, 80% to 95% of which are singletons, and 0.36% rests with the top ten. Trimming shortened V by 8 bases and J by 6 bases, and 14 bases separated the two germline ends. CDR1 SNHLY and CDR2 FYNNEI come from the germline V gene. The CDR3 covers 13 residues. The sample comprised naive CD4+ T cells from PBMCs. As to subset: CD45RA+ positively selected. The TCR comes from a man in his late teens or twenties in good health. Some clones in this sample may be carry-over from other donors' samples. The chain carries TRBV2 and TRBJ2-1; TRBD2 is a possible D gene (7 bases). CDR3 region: CASWRGGINEQFF. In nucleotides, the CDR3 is TGTGCCAGCTGGAGGGGGGGGATCAATGAGCAGTTCTTC.